The present T cell receptor (beta chain) was sequenced within a study of vaccination and CD4 T cells after COVID-19 (dated by TCRdb to between 2020 and 2023). About the full investigation: SARS-CoV-2 positivity had been established in the convalescent patients by nasal swab PCR, and mild disease was recorded in some 10 of these patients and severe disease in one. The convalescent cohort included six males and four females, with two Hispanic individuals, seven Caucasians, two Asians and one multiracial person. Each participant got two doses of either the Pfizer-BioNTech BNT162b2 vaccine (n=8) or the Moderna mRNA-1273 vaccine (n=2). Post-COVID blood samples were collected from convalescent patients a median of roughly 100 days after diagnosis, with a range of about 35 to 180 days. Post-vaccine blood samples were obtained a median of approximately 70 days after the second vaccine dose, with a range of about 12 to 241 days. For three convalescent patients, samples were collected at an early post-vaccination timepoint (day 14) as well as at a late post-vaccination timepoint (days 161 to 241). In roughly nine COVID-19 convalescent patients and a few infection-naive healthy vaccine recipients, the spike-specific CD4+ TCR repertoire before mRNA vaccination was compared with the repertoire after mRNA vaccination.

Compared with germline, V lacks 3 bases and J lacks 8 bases; bases without a gene match: 16. Via the germline V gene, CDR1 is SGHTA and CDR2 FQGNSA. Inclusive of the bounding cysteine and phenylalanine, the CDR3 is 17 residues long. Only the CDR3 DNA is retained, 51 bases long and in frame from the first base. A word on this clonotype: Its antigen remains unidentified. No base quality information exists; no much larger clone differs at one position.

The sample's time point label, decoded: late sampling 161 to 241 days after vaccination in a few convalescent patients. Positive SARS-CoV-2 PCR tests in the convalescent patients dated from March to December 2020, before Alpha, Beta and Delta variants emerged in the United States. PBMCs were separated from whole blood using Ficoll-Paque Plus gradient centrifugation and then either used fresh or cryopreserved at -140C. The library was prepared using PCR. The sequencer was an Illumina iSeq 100. The published analysis was carried out like this. Non-productive sequences were removed, and CDR3s not starting with C, not ending with F or W, or shorter than 7 amino acids were discarded. CDR3 homology was assessed with Levenshtein distances (stringdist) and unrooted phylogenetic trees (ape) in R version 3.6.1. Starting from the raw public reads, TCRdb applied fastp trimming at Q25, assembled clones with MiXCR and retained in-frame beta chains. CDR3 protein sequences are deduplicated, and each keeps its most common genes and DNA. In this record, the V and J calls reflect TCRdb's handling and not the investigators' own analysis. The sample data list tens of thousands of distinct CDR3 sequences, and around 49% of these were observed just once. About 6% of the sample is in the top ten clones.

Overall study results and their limits: Of the vaccine-specific clones in convalescent patients, 304 of 307, or nearly all, reacted only to SARS-CoV-2 spike and did not cross-react with common cold coronaviruses. Only a relatively small number of convalescent patients were included in the study, and early timepoints following natural infection were not analyzed. An increase in the median number of SARS-CoV-2-reactive clonotypes from more than 20 after infection to some 38 after vaccination was observed, but the change was not found to be significant. Among the post-vaccine SARS-CoV-2-reactive clones in convalescent patients, a median approximately 90% showed up only after vaccination, which suggests vaccine-specific priming.

The receptor was derived from a human donor who had recovered from COVID-19. Sequencing was performed on CD4+ T cells from blood, taken about 7 months after SARS-CoV-2 vaccination. The sequence is built from TRBV7-2 and TRBJ1-2; 9 nucleotides in the junction match TRBD1. The CDR3 protein: CASSLPNRGLPPWGYTF. The nucleotide sequence reads as follows: TGTGCCAGCAGCTTGCCCAACAGGGGGCTTCCGCCGTGGGGCTACACCTTC.